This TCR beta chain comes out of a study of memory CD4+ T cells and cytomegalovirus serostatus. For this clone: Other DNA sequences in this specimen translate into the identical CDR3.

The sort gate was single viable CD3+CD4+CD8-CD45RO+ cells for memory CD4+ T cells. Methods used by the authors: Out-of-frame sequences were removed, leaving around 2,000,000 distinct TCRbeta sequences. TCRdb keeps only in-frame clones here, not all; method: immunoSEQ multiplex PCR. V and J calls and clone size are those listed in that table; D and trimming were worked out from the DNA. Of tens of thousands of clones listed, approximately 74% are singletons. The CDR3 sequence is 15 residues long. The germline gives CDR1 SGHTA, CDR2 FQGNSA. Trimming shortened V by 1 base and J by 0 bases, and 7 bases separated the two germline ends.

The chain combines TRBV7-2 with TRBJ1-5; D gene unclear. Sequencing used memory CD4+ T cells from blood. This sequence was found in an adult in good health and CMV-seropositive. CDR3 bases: TGTGCCAGCAGCTTAGTCCCTAATAGCAATCAGCCCCAGCATTTT. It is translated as CASSLVPNSNQPQHF.